This T cell receptor beta chain derives from a study of a mutant IDH1 vaccine in newly diagnosed glioma. Study-level background: Treated patients, averaging 40.4 years, were around 62% male and about 40% female. Broader study findings: Patients mounted vaccine-induced immune responses in 80% to 95% of cases.

Using immunoSEQ multiplex PCR, the repertoire was profiled, and TCRdb retains in-frame clones only, with some absent. Here the sample spans approximately 45,000 clones, 88% being singletons. The time point denotes: week 35, safety follow-up. Alongside topical imiquimod, each dose of vaccine comprised 300 ug of mutant IDH1 20-mer peptide. Patients underwent eight vaccinations, which took place in weeks 1, 3, 5, 7, 11, 15, 19 and 23. This clone was recorded a few times. What it binds is unknown. The V and J ends lost 1 base and 8 bases, in that order; junction bases with no gene match: 10. This CDR3 has 15 amino acids. From germline, CDR1 is SGHAT and CDR2 FQNNGV.

Material: PBMCs, obtained from a glioma patient whose treatment included an IDH1 peptide vaccine. V and J are TRBV11-2 and TRBJ1-2, with 7 bases lining up with TRBD1. The clonotype comes from a woman aged 40 to 55 with glioma. This chain's CDR3 is CASSLVGRGNSGYTF. Written as DNA, the CDR3 is TGTGCCAGCAGCTTAGTGGGCAGGGGGAATTCCGGCTACACCTTC.